These T cell receptor beta chains were read from a single sample in a study of CD8 T cell repertoires and HIV-1 epitope variants. Repertoires were generated with immunoSEQ multiplex PCR, while TCRdb's copy carries only in-frame clones and drops some. This repertoire shows under 7,000 clones, less than 70% found once; its top ten account for 40%. The antigens of these receptors remain unknown. Sequenced material: cultured CD8+ T cells derived from PBMCs. These receptors all come from a male donor with HIV. Both conserved end residues are part of each CDR3. A D gene is named only where the DNA matches it firmly. Part of the rows lack a size; the others show once, few, many or a class for expanded clones.

d_gene	j_gene	abundance	v_gene	CDR3nt	CDR3aa
.	TRBJ1-1	.	TRBV28	TGTGCCAGCAGTTTCTTAAAAGAGGGGATTTCTGAAGCTTTCTTT	CASSFLKEGISEAFF
.	TRBJ2-7	.	TRBV4-2	TGTGCCAGCAGCCAAGATCTACGTTCCGACTACGAGCAGTACTTC	CASSQDLRSDYEQYF
.	TRBJ2-6	.	TRBV6-5	TGTGCCAGCAGTTACTCCTTCTCTGGGGCCAACGTCCTGACTTTC	CASSYSFSGANVLTF
TRBD2	TRBJ2-1	.	TRBV25-1	TGTGCCAGCAGTGGGACTAGCGGGAGCAGAACCTACAATGAGCAGTTCTTC	CASSGTSGSRTYNEQFF
.	TRBJ1-2	.	TRBV10-3	TGTGCCATCAGTGAGTCGGACTCAAGGGGCTACACCTTC	CAISESDSRGYTF
.	TRBJ2-1	.	TRBV6-6	TGTGCCAGCAGTTCCCGGTTCCATGAGCAGTTCTTC	CASSSRFHEQFF
.	TRBJ1-4	.	TRBV27	TGTGCCAGCAGTTCGGAGGGGAATGAAAAACTGTTTTTT	CASSSEGNEKLFF
.	TRBJ2-3	few	TRBV4-3	TGCGCCAGCAGCCAAGACCATTGGGGGGCTAGCACAGATACGCAGTATTTT	CASSQDHWGASTDTQYF
TRBD2	TRBJ2-7	.	TRBV10-3	TGTGCCACCTCCGCGGGGGGCGAGCAGTACTTC	CATSAGGEQYF
.	TRBJ1-2	.	TRBV6-5	TGTGCCAGCAGATCCGATAAAATCTATGGCTACACCTTC	CASRSDKIYGYTF
.	TRBJ1-2	medium-sized	TRBV18	TGTGCCAGCTCACCAAATTCAGGGGAGGGCTATGGCTACACCTTC	CASSPNSGEGYGYTF
TRBD2	TRBJ2-3	.	TRBV5-6	TGTGCCAGCAGCTCGGAAGGACTAGCGGGAGGGCCAGATACGCAGTATTTT	CASSSEGLAGGPDTQYF